This T cell receptor (beta chain) was identified in a study of OX40 agonist ivuxolimab in advanced cancers. Across the study: Cohort: 75% to 90% men, mean age about 60, aged about 23 to 80.

Only in-frame clones appear in the TCRdb table, and some are missing; sequencing was by immunoSEQ multiplex PCR. The sample includes tens of thousands of clones, roughly 79% of them seen just once. Study-level points and caveats: Researchers report that CD8+ T cells had, on average, more expanded clones than CD4+.

Of note for this clone: No antigen is known for it.

Sample: CD4+ or CD8+ T cells sorted from blood, taken in a trial of the OX40 agonist ivuxolimab. The TCR comes from an adult with an advanced solid tumor such as melanoma, head and neck, liver or kidney cancer.

The CDR3 reads CASSLAGSSYEQYV. The CDR3 nucleotides read TGTGCCAGCAGCTTGGCGGGCAGCTCCTACGAGCAGTACGTC. This chain links TRBV5-6 with TRBJ2-7; D ambiguous. V was trimmed by 0 bases and J by 0 bases, leaving 7 bases between them. This CDR3 spans 14 amino acids. Germline lookup yields CDR1 SGHDT and CDR2 YYEEEE.